The rows below give T cell receptor beta chains drawn from one sample of a study of cytomegalovirus exposure and HLA in healthy donors. Sequencing used immunoSEQ multiplex PCR; TCRdb keeps in-frame clones, though not all of them. The sample totals about 170,000 clones. The sequenced material came from PBMCs. The receptors here all came from a woman younger than 30 in good health and CMV-seropositive. CDR3s include the opening cysteine and the closing phenylalanine or tryptophan. D genes are given only for firm matches.

D gene	V gene	J gene	CDR3 protein	CDR3 DNA
TRBD1	TRBV10-3	TRBJ2-7	CAISGGQGLYEQYF	TGTGCCATCAGTGGGGGACAGGGACTCTACGAGCAGTACTTC
NA	TRBV6-5	TRBJ2-7	CASRAAGKSYEQYF	TGTGCCAGCAGAGCCGCGGGGAAAAGCTACGAGCAGTACTTC
TRBD1	TRBV5-1	TRBJ2-7	CASSFRTGGDVYF	TGCGCCAGCAGCTTCAGGACAGGGGGCGACGTTTACTTC
NA	TRBV7-9	TRBJ2-5	CASSLVSGAVETQYF	TGTGCCAGCAGCTTAGTCTCAGGGGCCGTCGAGACCCAGTACTTC
NA	TRBV5-1	TRBJ1-4	CASSLGDINEKLFF	TGCGCCAGCAGCTTAGGGGACATTAATGAAAAACTGTTTTTT
NA	TRBV13	TRBJ2-5	CASSLKGLETQYF	TGTGCCAGCAGCTTAAAGGGGTTGGAGACCCAGTACTTC
NA	TRBV5-1	TRBJ2-1	CASSLEVLARNEQFF	TGCGCCAGCAGCTTGGAAGTTCTAGCGAGGAATGAGCAGTTCTTC
NA	TRBV19	TRBJ1-5	CASSITVNSNQPQHF	TGTGCCAGTAGTATAACAGTGAATAGCAATCAGCCCCAGCATTTT
NA	TRBV6-5	TRBJ1-1	CASSWGGSFTEAFF	TGTGCCAGCAGTTGGGGAGGGAGTTTTACTGAAGCTTTCTTT
NA	TRBV7-3	TRBJ2-2	CASSLTSTGELFF	TGTGCCAGCAGCCTGACTAGCACCGGGGAGCTGTTTTTT
NA	TRBV15	TRBJ1-4	CATSREWQTNEKLFF	TGTGCCACCAGCAGAGAATGGCAGACTAATGAAAAACTGTTTTTT
TRBD2	TRBV13	TRBJ2-5	CASKAGSGSDMTQYF	TGTGCCAGCAAGGCGGGTAGCGGGAGTGATATGACCCAGTACTTC
NA	TRBV29-1	TRBJ2-3	CSVPSQGSDTQYF	TGCAGCGTTCCGAGCCAGGGGTCAGATACGCAGTATTTT
NA	TRBV6-1	TRBJ1-2	CASSEVATSNYGYTF	TGTGCCAGCAGTGAAGTGGCCACAAGTAACTATGGCTACACCTTC
TRBD1	TRBV2	TRBJ2-7	CASRPDRGLGEQYF	TGTGCCAGCAGGCCGGACAGGGGGCTCGGGGAGCAGTACTTC
NA	TRBV7-9	TRBJ2-3	CASSPFTGTDTQYF	TGTGCCAGCAGCCCATTCACAGGCACAGATACGCAGTATTTT
TRBD2	TRBV6-1	TRBJ2-1	CASSERLAGEDPYNEQFF	TGTGCCAGCAGTGAAAGGCTAGCGGGAGAAGACCCCTACAATGAGCAGTTCTTC
NA	TRBV6-1	TRBJ2-7	CASSEESSRGQTSARRVEQYF	TGTGCCAGCAGTGAAGAATCATCAAGAGGGCAGACTTCAGCTCGGAGGGTCGAGCAGTACTTC